This T cell receptor (beta chain) was retrieved from a study of cytomegalovirus exposure and HLA in healthy donors. Findings and caveats of the study: An ancestry cluster, one associated with Asian ancestry, reportedly showed fewer N-insertions than the 666-donor mean in a later analysis.

The germline V gene encodes CDR1 SGHRS and CDR2 YFSETQ. CDR3 size: 13 residues. V lost 4 bases and J 2 bases, leaving 9 bases between the germline ends. Concerning this clone: What it binds is not known.

60 Vbeta and 13 Jbeta primers were used in PCR. Only in-frame clones appear in the TCRdb table, and some are missing; sequencing was by immunoSEQ multiplex PCR. The table records about 170,000 clones, about 80% of them present only once. This receptor was obtained from a woman between 25 and 40 years old in good health and CMV-seropositive. Sequenced sample: PBMCs. The chain links TRBV5-1 to TRBJ2-5, with a weak D call TRBD2 (5 bases). The CDR3 DNA is TGCGCCAGCAGCCAACTAGTACAAGAGACCCAGTACTTC. Residues: CASSQLVQETQYF.